This T cell receptor (beta chain) was captured in a study of early T cells in non-severe SARS-CoV-2 infection. TCRdb re-analysed the 5' RACE reads in MiXCR, keeping a single row per CDR3 protein. The sample lists 60,000 or so distinct CDR3 sequences; 8% to 9.5% were seen once. The germline CDR1 and CDR2 sequences are SQVTM and ANQGSEA. V dropped 6 bases and J dropped 9; count of bases not matched to a gene: 8. The CDR3 is 13 amino acids. This clonotype was found many times. Material: whole blood. This clonotype was sampled from an adult who was a healthcare worker with PCR-confirmed SARS-CoV-2 infection or an uninfected control (not recorded which). V gene TRBV29-1 combines with J gene TRBJ1-5; 10 bases agree with TRBD1. CDR3 sequence reads: CSVTTGGLGPQHF. The CDR3 DNA is TGCAGCGTGACGACAGGGGGCCTAGGGCCCCAGCATTTT.